These 6 T cell receptor beta chains came from one sample sequenced in a study of cytomegalovirus exposure and HLA in healthy donors. Profiling relied on immunoSEQ multiplex PCR, and the TCRdb table lists in-frame clones only, not all of them. The repertoire has roughly 110,000 clones, less than 90% of them found once; the top ten carry about 1.8%. Sequencing input: PBMCs. These receptors all stem from a woman aged 18-30 years in good health and CMV-seropositive.

The gene calls are TRBV4-3 and TRBJ2-5; 10 bases are a match to TRBD2. The germline V gene has CDR1 LGHNA and CDR2 YSLEER. The CDR3 has 16 residues. After removal of 6 bases from V and 1 base from J, the junction contained 8 bases not matched to a gene. The CDR3: CASSFSGGAPQETQYF. The CDR3 bases are TGCGCCAGCAGTTTCAGCGGGGGGGCCCCCCAAGAGACCCAGTACTTC.

V usage is TRBV10-1 and J usage is TRBJ2-7; 8 bases line up with TRBD1. Germline values: CDR1 WNHNN, CDR2 SYGVQD (reference sequence). The CDR3 extends over 16 amino acids. V lost 2 bases and J lost 4; bases outside the gene matches: 10. The CDR3 sequence is CASSEAAGQGRYEQYF. The CDR3 DNA sequence: TGCGCCAGCAGTGAGGCAGCCGGACAGGGTCGGTACGAGCAGTACTTC.

V is TRBV5-6 and J is TRBJ1-3, with TRBD1 matching over 10 bases. This CDR3 is built from 17 residues. Unmatched junction bases numbered 17, after V lost 4 bases and J lost 10 bases. Germline lookup yields CDR1 SGHDT and CDR2 YYEEEE. The CDR3: CASSPKRQGAHLRTIYF. DNA of the CDR3: TGTGCCAGCAGCCCAAAACGACAGGGGGCCCACCTAAGGACCATATATTTT.

Only one count was recorded for this clone. This rearrangement joins TRBV5-4 to TRBJ2-2; D might be TRBD2 (6 bases). CDR1 is SGHNT and CDR2 is YYREEE in the germline V gene (reference sequence). The CDR3 is 16 residues long. Trimming pared 2 bases from V and 4 bases from J, leaving 15 bases between. DNA of the CDR3: TGTGCCAGCAGCTTTGTGATTGGGGGGACCACCGGGGAGCTGTTTTTT. This gives the protein CASSFVIGGTTGELFF.

The chain has TRBV28 and TRBJ1-1; D ambiguous. Deletions cut 6 bases from V and 3 bases from J, with 11 bases between. The length of the CDR3 is 13 residues. Germline values: CDR1 MDHEN, CDR2 SYDVKM. CDR3 nucleotide sequence: TGTGCCAGCAGGACTTTCCCTGACACTGAAGCTTTCTTT. Residues: CASRTFPDTEAFF.

This chain joins TRBV19 and TRBJ1-2; D not certain. Germline V lookup: CDR1 LNHDA, CDR2 SQIVND (reference sequence). V lost 6 bases to trimming and J lost 6 bases, with 11 bases between them. This CDR3 comprises 12 residues. The CDR3 DNA reads as TGTGCCAGTAGCCTCCAGCGGAATGGCTACACCTTC. Its protein product is CASSLQRNGYTF.